The 5 T cell receptor beta chains below all came from one sample that was sequenced in a study of blood T cell repertoires in COVID-19. Clones were read by immunoSEQ multiplex PCR, and TCRdb kept only the in-frame ones, dropping some. The sample consists of more than 55,000 clones, about 80% of them appearing once. Sequences were obtained from peripheral blood. All receptors derive from a human donor in a cohort sampled during active COVID-19.

This clone has only a few counts. The gene calls are TRBV19 and TRBJ1-5; D possibly corresponds to TRBD1 (5 bases). Germline loops: CDR1 LNHDA, CDR2 SQIVND (reference sequence). The length of the CDR3 is 13 residues. Trimming pared 1 base from V and 6 bases from J, leaving 7 bases between. The CDR3: CASSIGQGQPQHF. The CDR3 DNA reads TGTGCCAGTAGTATAGGGCAGGGTCAGCCCCAGCATTTT. The full variable domain, rest sourced from reference TRBV19 and TRBJ1-5, is DGGITQSPKYLFRKEGQNVTLSCEQNLNHDAMYWYRQDPGQGLRLIYYSQIVNDFQKGDIAEGYSVSREKKESFPLTVTSAQKNPTAFYLCASSIGQGQPQHFGDGTRLSIL.

CDR3 bases: TGTGCCAGCAGTGACCAACAGGGGGCGTATGGCTACACCTTC. Translating it yields CASSDQQGAYGYTF. This chain joins TRBV6-1 and TRBJ1-2; 9 bases fit TRBD1. The V gene end was trimmed by 3 bases and the J gene end by 5 bases; junction bases not matched to a gene: 4. Germline lookup yields CDR1 MNHNS and CDR2 SASEGT. The CDR3 is 14 residues long.

The rearrangement uses TRBV12-3 or TRBV12-4 and TRBJ2-1; D uncertain. This CDR3 comprises 13 residues. V was shortened by 5 bases and J by 7 bases, with 12 bases between the two germline ends. The CDR3 nucleotides are TGTGCCAGCAGTCAACGACGGGTAAATGAGCAGTTCTTC. Translation gives CASSQRRVNEQFF.

The chain links TRBV6-5 to TRBJ2-7, with TRBD1 identical over 9 bases. The V gene's germline CDR1 is MNHEY and CDR2 SVGAGI. The trim removed 8 bases at V and 4 bases at J, leaving 9 bases unmatched. The CDR3 runs 14 residues. Here the CDR3 reads CASGPGTGFYEQYF. The CDR3, as DNA: TGTGCCAGCGGTCCTGGGACAGGGTTTTACGAGCAGTACTTC.

The chain joins TRBV29-1 to TRBJ2-1; D gene uncertain. CDR3 length: 15 amino acids. Germline CDR1 SQVTM, CDR2 ANQGSEA. Trimming left V 3 bases short and J 0 bases short, with 12 bases between. CDR3 sequence: CSVDSPENSYNEQFF. CDR3 sequence (DNA): TGCAGCGTTGATAGTCCGGAGAACTCCTACAATGAGCAGTTCTTC.